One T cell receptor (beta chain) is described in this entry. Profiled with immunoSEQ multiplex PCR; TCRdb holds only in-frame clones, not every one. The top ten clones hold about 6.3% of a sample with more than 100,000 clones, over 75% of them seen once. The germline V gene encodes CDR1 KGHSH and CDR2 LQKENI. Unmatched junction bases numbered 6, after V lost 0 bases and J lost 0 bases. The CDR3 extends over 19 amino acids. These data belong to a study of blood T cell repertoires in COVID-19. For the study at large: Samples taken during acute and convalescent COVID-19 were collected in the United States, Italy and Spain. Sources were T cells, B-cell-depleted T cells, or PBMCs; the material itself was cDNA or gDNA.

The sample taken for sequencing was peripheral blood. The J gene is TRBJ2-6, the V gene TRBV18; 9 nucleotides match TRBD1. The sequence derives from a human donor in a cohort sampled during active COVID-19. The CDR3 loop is CASSPPSGTGSSGANVLTF. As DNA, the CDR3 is TGTGCCAGCTCACCACCGTCGGGGACAGGGAGCTCTGGGGCCAACGTCCTGACTTTC.